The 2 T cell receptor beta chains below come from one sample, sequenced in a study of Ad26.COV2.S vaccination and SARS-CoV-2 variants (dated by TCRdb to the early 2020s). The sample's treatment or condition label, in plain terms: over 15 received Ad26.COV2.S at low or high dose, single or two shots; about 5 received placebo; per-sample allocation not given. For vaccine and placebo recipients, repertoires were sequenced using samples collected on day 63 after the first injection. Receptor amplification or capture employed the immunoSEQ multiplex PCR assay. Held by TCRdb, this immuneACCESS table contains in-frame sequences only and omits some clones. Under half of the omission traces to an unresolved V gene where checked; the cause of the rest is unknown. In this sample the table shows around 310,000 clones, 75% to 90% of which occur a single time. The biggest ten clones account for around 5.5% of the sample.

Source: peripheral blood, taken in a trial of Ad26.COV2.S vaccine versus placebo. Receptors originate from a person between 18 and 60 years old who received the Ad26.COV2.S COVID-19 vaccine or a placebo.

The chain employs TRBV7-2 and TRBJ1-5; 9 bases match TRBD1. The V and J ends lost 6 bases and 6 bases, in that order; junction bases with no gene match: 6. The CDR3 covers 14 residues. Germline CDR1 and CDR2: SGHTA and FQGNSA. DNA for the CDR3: TGTGCCAGCAGTCAAGGACAGGGGCTTCAGCCCCAGCATTTT. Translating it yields CASSQGQGLQPQHF.

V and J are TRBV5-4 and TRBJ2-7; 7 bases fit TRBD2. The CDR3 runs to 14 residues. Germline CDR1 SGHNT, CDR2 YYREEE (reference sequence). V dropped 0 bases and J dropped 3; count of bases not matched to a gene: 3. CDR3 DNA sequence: TGTGCCAGCAGCTTGGGCCTAGCGGACTACGAGCAGTACTTC. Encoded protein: CASSLGLADYEQYF. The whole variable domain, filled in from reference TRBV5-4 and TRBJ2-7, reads ETGVTQSPTHLIKTRGQQVTLRCSSQSGHNTVSWYQQALGQGPQFIFQYYREEENGRGNFPPRFSGLQFPNYSSELNVNALELDDSALYLCASSLGLADYEQYFGPGTRLTVT.